This T cell receptor beta chain was found in a study of cytomegalovirus exposure and HLA in healthy donors. Researchers ran the PCR with 60 Vbeta and 13 Jbeta primers. The data were produced by immunoSEQ multiplex PCR, yet TCRdb's version contains in-frame clones alone and is incomplete. The table shows roughly 70,000 clones, with around three quarters occurring only once. CDR3 length: 15 residues. Trimming shortened V by 4 bases and J by 5 bases, and 15 bases separated the two germline ends. Per the germline V gene, CDR1 is SGHNT and CDR2 is YYREEE (reference sequence). The J gene is TRBJ2-2, the V gene TRBV5-4, with D maybe TRBD1 (6 bases). The material sequenced was PBMCs. This sequence originates from a man aged 50-60 years in good health and CMV-seronegative. CDR3 in amino acids: CASSAGQHETGELFF. The CDR3 DNA sequence: TGTGCCAGCAGCGCCGGACAGCATGAAACCGGGGAGCTGTTTTTT.